This T cell receptor (beta chain) was sequenced during a study of cytomegalovirus exposure and HLA in healthy donors. The PCR used 60 Vbeta and 13 Jbeta primers. Generated by immunoSEQ multiplex PCR, the TCRdb table keeps only in-frame clones and is missing some. This sample yields about 160,000 clones, of which around 77% are seen a single time; about 1.5% belongs to the top ten. This CDR3 has 14 amino acids. V was pared by 2 bases and J by 8 bases, with 15 bases between. CDR1 is SEHNR and CDR2 is FQNEAQ in the germline V gene (reference sequence). Concerning this clone: Its specificity is not known.

Notes on the study in general: Analyses of presence/absence relied on an assumption of roughly uniform sequencing depth across donors. Usually a TCR sequence was rare, but some public TCRs were found in many donors.

Sequencing was performed on PBMCs. The source is a woman younger than 45 in good health and CMV-seronegative. V is TRBV7-9 and J is TRBJ1-2; no reliable D call. The CDR3 region is CASSLSPGAKGYTF. The CDR3 DNA reads TGTGCCAGCAGCTTATCTCCGGGAGCAAAGGGCTACACCTTC.